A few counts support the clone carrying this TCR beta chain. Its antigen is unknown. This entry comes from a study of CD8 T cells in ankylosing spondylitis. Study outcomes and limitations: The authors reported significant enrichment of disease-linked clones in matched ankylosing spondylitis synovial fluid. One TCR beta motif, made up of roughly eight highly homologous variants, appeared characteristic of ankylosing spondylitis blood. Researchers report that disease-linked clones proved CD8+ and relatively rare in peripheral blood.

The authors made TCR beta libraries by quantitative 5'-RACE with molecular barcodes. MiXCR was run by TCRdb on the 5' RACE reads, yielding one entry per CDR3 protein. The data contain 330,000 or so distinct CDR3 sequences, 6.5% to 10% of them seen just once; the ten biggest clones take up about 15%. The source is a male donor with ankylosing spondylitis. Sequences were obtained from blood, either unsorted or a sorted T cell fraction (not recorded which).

The CDR3 DNA is TGTGCCAGCAGTGTAAACAGGGGAGCCACAGATACGCAGTATTTT. It translates to CASSVNRGATDTQYF. The V call is TRBV28, the J call TRBJ2-3; 7 bases align to TRBD1. Germline loops: CDR1 MDHEN, CDR2 SYDVKM. This CDR3 is 15 amino acids long. J was trimmed by 2 bases and V by 5 bases; bases with no gene match: 7.